The entry below gives a single T cell receptor beta chain sequence along with its context. The target of this receptor is not known. Per-base quality was not reported, and no clone a single base away is much larger than it. The sample belongs to a study of T-cell reconstitution after alpha-beta-depleted transplantation in children (dated by TCRdb to the mid-2010s). Turning to the overall study: Using TCR repertoire profiling, the study followed T-cell immune reconstitution in a quantitative way in children after TCRalphabeta/CD19-depleted allogeneic hematopoietic cell transplantation. Overall results and qualifications from the work: In some patients, high TCRbeta diversity at day 60 was attributed to recipient T cells and intrathymic progenitors that had survived conditioning. The apparently early alphabetaT-cell count recovery about two months after transplant was reportedly dependent on only several hundred rapidly expanded clones derived from non-depleted graft cells. The frequencies of hyperexpanded clones fell over the following months, and after one year, T-cell counts and TCRbeta diversity were mostly attributed to newly produced T cells.

Library preparation used PCR. TCRdb records Illumina HiSeq 2500 as the sequencer. To normalize quantification of the TCRbeta repertoire, the TCR libraries were built with molecular barcoding that relied on unique molecular identifiers. TCRdb reworked the public reads: Q25 trimming with fastp, MiXCR clone assembly, productive beta chains retained. Here each entry gathers all rows of one CDR3 protein and keeps the most common genes and DNA. The sample yields 200,000 to 300,000 distinct CDR3 sequences; roughly 8.2% were counted once. The ten largest clones take up 6.3% of the sample. Explained via the paper, the treatment or condition label denotes: allogeneic hematopoietic cell transplantation with graft depleted of TCRalphabeta T cells and CD19 B cells. The children who served as transplant recipients had been given grafts of TCRalphabeta/CD19-depleted allogeneic hematopoietic cells. From the germline V gene (reference sequence), CDR1 is WNHNN and CDR2 is SYGVQD. The CDR3 holds 16 amino acids from the cysteine to the phenylalanine. Only the CDR3 region is kept as DNA, spanning 48 bases read in frame from base 1. V and J lose 3 bases and 1 base, and a span of 15 bases separates them.

This TCR derives from a male patient aged 5 to 17 who had a stem cell transplant for acute lymphoblastic leukemia, so the T cells may come from the graft donor. The sequences come from PBMCs, mostly from graft donor cells, collected 180 days after TCRalphabeta/CD19-depleted stem cell transplant. The chain joins TRBV10-1 to TRBJ2-5; perhaps TRBD1 is the D gene, with 5 bases matching. The encoded CDR3 is CASSEVRGLSQETQYF. The DNA sequence reads TGCGCCAGCAGTGAAGTAAGGGGCTTGAGCCAAGAGACCCAGTACTTC.